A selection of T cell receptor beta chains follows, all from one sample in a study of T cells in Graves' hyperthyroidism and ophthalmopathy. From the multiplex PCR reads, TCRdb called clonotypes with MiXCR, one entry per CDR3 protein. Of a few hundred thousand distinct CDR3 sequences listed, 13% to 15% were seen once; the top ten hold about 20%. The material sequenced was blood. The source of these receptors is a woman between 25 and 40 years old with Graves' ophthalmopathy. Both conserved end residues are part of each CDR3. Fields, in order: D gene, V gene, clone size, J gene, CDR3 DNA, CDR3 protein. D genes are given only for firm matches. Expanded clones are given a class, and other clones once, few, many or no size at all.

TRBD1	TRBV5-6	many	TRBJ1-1	TGTGCCAGCAGCGGTTCCCGGGACAGGGTCACTGAAGCTTTCTTT	CASSGSRDRVTEAFF
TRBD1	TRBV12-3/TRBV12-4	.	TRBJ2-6	TGTGCCAGCAGTGCAAGCGCGACAGGGGGCTCTGGGGCCAACGTCCTGACTTTC	CASSASATGGSGANVLTF
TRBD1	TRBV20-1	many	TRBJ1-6	TGCAGTGTCTCCAGGGGGTATGATTCACCCCTCCACTTT	CSVSRGYDSPLHF
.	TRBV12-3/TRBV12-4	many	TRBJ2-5	TGTGCCAGCAGGTCCGGGGAGACCCAGTACTTC	CASRSGETQYF
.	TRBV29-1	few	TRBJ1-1	TGCAGCGTTGTGCGGAAACAGGGCGTAAACACTGAAGCTTTCTTT	CSVVRKQGVNTEAFF
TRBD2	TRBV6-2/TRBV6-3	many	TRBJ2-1	TGTGCCAGCAGCCCAGCGGGGGACTACAATGAGCAGTTCTTC	CASSPAGDYNEQFF
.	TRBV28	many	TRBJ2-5	TGTGCCAGCAGTACAGGGTCCTACTACCAAGAGACCCAGTACTTC	CASSTGSYYQETQYF
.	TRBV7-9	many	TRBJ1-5	TGTGCCAGCAGCTCCGGGGAGGGCCATCAGCCCCAGCATTTT	CASSSGEGHQPQHF
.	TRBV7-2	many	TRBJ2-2	TGTGCCAGCAGCTTCCGTGGGGGTGACACCGGGGAGCTGTTTTTT	CASSFRGGDTGELFF
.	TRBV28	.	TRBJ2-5	TGTGCCAGCAGTTTAGCCGCCACAGAGACCCAGTACTTC	CASSLAATETQYF
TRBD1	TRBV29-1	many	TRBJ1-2	TGCAGCGTTTCCGGGACAGGGCTACGGGGGAGCGGCTACACCTTC	CSVSGTGLRGSGYTF
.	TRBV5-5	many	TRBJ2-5	TGTGCCAGCAGCTTGGTGGCTTTCCAAGAGACCCAGTACTTC	CASSLVAFQETQYF
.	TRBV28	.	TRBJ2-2	TGTGCCAGCAGCCCGGGGGGCAGGAACACCGGGGAGCTGTTTTTT	CASSPGGRNTGELFF
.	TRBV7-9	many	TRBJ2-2	TGTGCCAGCAGCTTAGCGACCGCACTGAGGACCGGGGAGCTGTTTTTT	CASSLATALRTGELFF
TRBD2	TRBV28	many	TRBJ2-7	TGTGCCAGCAGTTTGTATGTGAGCGGGGGAACAAGCTCCTACGAGCAGTACTTC	CASSLYVSGGTSSYEQYF
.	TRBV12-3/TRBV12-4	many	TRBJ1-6	TGTGCCAGCAGTTTATTATTTGGGGCAGGAGGTTCACCCCTCCACTTT	CASSLLFGAGGSPLHF